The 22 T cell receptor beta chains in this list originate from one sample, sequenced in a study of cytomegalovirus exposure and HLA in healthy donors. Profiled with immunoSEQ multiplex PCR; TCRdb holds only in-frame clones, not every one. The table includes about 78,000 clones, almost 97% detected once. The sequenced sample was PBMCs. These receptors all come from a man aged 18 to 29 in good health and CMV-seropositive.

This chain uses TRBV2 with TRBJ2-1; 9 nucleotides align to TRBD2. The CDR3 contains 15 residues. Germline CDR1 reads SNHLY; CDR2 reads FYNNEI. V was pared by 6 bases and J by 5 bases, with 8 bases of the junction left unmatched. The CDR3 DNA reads TGTGCCAGCAGGGAAAGACTAGCGGATAACAATGAGCAGTTCTTC. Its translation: CASRERLADNNEQFF.

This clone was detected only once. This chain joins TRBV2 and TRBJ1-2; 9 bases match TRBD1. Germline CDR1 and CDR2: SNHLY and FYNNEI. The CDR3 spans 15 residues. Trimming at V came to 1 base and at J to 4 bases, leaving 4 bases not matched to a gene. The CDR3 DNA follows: TGTGCCAGCAGTGAAGGGACAGGGGTTCTCTATGGCTACACCTTC. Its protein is CASSEGTGVLYGYTF.

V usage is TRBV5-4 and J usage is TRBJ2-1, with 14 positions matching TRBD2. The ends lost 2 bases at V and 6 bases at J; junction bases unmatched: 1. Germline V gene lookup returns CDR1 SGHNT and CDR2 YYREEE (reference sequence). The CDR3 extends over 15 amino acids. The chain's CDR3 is CASSFGLAGGNEQFF. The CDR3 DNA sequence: TGTGCCAGCAGCTTCGGACTAGCGGGAGGCAATGAGCAGTTCTTC.

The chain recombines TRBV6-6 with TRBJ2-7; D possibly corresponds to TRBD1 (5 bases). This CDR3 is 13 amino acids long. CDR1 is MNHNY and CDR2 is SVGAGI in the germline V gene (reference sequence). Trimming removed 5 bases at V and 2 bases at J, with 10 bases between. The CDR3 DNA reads TGTGCCAGCAGTGCAGGACAAGCCTACGAGCAGTACTTC. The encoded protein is CASSAGQAYEQYF.

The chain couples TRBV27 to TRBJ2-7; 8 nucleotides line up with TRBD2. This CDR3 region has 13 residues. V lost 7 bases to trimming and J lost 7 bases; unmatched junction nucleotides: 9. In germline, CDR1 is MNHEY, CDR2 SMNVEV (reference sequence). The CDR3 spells CASTAGGRGEQYF. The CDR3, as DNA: TGTGCCAGCACGGCGGGAGGCCGGGGGGAGCAGTACTTC.

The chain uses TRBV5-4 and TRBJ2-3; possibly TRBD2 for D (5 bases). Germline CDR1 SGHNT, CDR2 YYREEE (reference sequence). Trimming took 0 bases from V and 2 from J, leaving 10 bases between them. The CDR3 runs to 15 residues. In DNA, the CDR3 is TGTGCCAGCAGCTTGGCCGGGAAGCCCACAGATACGCAGTATTTT. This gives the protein CASSLAGKPTDTQYF. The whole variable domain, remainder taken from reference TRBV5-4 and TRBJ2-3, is ETGVTQSPTHLIKTRGQQVTLRCSSQSGHNTVSWYQQALGQGPQFIFQYYREEENGRGNFPPRFSGLQFPNYSSELNVNALELDDSALYLCASSLAGKPTDTQYFGPGTRLTVL.

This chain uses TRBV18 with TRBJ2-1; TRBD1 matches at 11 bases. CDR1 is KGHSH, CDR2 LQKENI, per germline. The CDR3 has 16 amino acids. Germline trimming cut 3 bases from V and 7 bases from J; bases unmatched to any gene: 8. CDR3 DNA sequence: TGTGCCAGCTCACCGGGACCGGACAGGGGGCCTAATGAGCAGTTCTTC. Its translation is CASSPGPDRGPNEQFF.

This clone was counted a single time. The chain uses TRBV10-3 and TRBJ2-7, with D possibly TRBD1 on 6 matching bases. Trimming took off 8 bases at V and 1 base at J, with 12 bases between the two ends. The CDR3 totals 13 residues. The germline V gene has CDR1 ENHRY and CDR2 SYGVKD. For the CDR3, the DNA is TGTGCCATCGCCGGCCAGGGGTCCTACGAGCAGTACTTC. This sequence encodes CAIAGQGSYEQYF.

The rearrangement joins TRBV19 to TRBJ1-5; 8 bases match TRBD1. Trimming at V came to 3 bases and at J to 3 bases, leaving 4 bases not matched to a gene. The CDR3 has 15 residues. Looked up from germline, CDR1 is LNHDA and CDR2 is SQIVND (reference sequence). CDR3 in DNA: TGTGCCAGTAGTATCGGGACAGGCTTCAATCAGCCCCAGCATTTT. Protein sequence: CASSIGTGFNQPQHF.

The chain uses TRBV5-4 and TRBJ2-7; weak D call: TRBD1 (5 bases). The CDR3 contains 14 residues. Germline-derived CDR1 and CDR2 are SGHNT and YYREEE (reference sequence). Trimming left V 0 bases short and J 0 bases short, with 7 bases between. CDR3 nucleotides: TGTGCCAGCAGCTTGGAAGACAGCTCCTACGAGCAGTACTTC. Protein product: CASSLEDSSYEQYF.

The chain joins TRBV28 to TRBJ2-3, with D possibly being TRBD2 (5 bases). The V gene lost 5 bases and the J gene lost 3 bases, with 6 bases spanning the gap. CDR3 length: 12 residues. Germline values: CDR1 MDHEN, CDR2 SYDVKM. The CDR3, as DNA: TGTGCCAGCAGTCCGGGGACAGATACGCAGTATTTT. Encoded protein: CASSPGTDTQYF.

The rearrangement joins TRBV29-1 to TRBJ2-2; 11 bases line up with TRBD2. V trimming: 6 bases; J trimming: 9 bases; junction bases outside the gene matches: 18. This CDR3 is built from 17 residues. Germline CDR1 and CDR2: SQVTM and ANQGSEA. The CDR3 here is CSVEDRGSSGRGRELFF. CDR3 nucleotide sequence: TGCAGCGTAGAGGACAGGGGAAGTAGCGGGAGGGGCCGGGAGCTGTTTTTT.

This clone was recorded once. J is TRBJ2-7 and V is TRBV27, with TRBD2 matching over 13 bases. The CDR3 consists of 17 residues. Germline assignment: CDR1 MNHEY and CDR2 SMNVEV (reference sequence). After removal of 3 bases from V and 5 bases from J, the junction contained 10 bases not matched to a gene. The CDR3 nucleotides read TGTGCCAGCAGTTTTCCTCCGGGACTAGCGGGAAGCCACGAGCAGTACTTC. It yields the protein CASSFPPGLAGSHEQYF.

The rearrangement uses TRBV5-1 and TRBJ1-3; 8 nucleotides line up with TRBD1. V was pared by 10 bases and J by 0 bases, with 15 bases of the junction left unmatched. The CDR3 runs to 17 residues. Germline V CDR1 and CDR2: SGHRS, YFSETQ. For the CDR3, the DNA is TGCGCCTCAGCAGCCGGGACAGGTTTTTCCTCTGGAAACACCATATATTTT. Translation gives CASAAGTGFSSGNTIYF.

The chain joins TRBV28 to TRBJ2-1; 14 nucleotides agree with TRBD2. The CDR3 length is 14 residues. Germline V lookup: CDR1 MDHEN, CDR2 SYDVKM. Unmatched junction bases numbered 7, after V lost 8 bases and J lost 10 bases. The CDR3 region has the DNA TGTGCCAGCTTGGGACTAGCGGGAGCCAAGGAGCAGTTCTTC. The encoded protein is CASLGLAGAKEQFF.

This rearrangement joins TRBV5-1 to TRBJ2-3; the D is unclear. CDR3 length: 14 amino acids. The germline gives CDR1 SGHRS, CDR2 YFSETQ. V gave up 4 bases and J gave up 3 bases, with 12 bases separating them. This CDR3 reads CASSGEAFTDTQYF. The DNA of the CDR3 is TGCGCCAGCAGCGGAGAGGCGTTTACAGATACGCAGTATTTT.

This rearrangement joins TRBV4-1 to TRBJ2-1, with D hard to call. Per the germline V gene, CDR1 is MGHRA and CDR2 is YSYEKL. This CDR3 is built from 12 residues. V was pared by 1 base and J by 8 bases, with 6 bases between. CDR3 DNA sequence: TGCGCCAGCAGCCAAGTGGCAGATGAGCAGTTCTTC. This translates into CASSQVADEQFF.

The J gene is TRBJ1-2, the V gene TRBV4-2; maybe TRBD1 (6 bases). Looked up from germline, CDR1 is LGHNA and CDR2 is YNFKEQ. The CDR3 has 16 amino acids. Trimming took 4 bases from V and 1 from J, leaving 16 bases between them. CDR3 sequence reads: CASSLGGQPLNYGYTF. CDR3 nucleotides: TGTGCCAGCAGCCTCGGCGGACAGCCCCTTAACTATGGCTACACCTTC.

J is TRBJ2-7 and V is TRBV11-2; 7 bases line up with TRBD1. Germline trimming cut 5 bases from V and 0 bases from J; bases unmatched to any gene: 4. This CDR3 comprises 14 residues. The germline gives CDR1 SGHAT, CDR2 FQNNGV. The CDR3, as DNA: TGTGCCAGCAGCCCCGGGACAGACTCCTACGAGCAGTACTTC. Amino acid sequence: CASSPGTDSYEQYF.

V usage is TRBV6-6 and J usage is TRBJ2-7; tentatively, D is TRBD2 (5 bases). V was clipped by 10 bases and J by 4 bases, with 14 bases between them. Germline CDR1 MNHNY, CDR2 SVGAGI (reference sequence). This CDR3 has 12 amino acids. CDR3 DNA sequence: TGTGCCACAGCACGGGGTGGGTACGAGCAGTACTTC. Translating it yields CATARGGYEQYF.

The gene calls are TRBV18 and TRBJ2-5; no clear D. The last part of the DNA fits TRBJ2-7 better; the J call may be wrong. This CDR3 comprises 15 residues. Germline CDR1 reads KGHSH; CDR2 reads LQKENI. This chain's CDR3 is CASSPFEESWYEQYF. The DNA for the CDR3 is TGTGCCAGCTCACCTTTCGAGGAGTCTTGGTACGAGCAGTACTTC.

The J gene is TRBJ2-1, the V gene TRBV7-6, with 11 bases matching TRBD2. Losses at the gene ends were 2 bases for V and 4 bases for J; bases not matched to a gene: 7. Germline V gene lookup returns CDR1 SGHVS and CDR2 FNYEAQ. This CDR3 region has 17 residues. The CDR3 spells CASSLRTSGSPYNEQFF. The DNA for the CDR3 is TGTGCCAGCAGCTTAAGGACTAGCGGGTCTCCGTACAATGAGCAGTTCTTC.